The following is a T cell receptor (beta chain) sequence with its context. The read falls 3 residues short of the CDR3 end, and the missing part is taken from the germline J gene. The germline gives CDR1 SGHVS, CDR2 FQNEAQ. V lost 5 bases and J 6 bases, leaving 14 bases between the germline ends. There are 13 residues in the CDR3. The data were taken from a study of Tregs in tolerant kidney transplant recipients. Generated by immunoSEQ multiplex PCR, the TCRdb table keeps only in-frame clones and is missing some. The sample table includes about 48,000 clones. The sequence derives from a human donor who received a combined kidney and bone marrow transplant. The sample here was CD4+ T cells from blood, taken before the transplant. The rearrangement joins TRBV7-8 to TRBJ2-7, with D maybe TRBD1 (6 bases). Partial CDR3 DNA: TGTGCCAGCAGCCCCATCATGGGGGCCGAG. Encoded protein: CASSPIMGAE. Given in full, the CDR3 is CASSPIMGAEQYF.